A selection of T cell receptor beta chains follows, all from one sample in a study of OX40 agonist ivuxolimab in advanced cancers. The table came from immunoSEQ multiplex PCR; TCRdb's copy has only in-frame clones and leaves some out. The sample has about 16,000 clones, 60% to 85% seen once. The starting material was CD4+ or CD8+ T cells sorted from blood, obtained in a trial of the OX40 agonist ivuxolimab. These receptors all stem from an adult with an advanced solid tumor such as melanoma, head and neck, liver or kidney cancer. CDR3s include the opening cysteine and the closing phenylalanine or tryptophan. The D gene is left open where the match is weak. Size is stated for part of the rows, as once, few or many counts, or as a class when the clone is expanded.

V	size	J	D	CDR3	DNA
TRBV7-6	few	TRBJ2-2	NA	CASSFGGAFTGELFF	TGTGCCAGCAGCTTTGGGGGGGCTTTCACCGGGGAGCTGTTTTTT
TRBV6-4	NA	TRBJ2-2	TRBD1	CASSDSIRTGGTGELFF	TGTGCCAGCAGTGACTCGATTAGGACAGGGGGCACCGGGGAGCTGTTTTTT
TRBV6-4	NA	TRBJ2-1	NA	CASLGIYNEQFF	TGTGCCAGCCTAGGGATTTACAATGAGCAGTTCTTC
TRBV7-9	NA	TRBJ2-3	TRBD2	CAGASGVYDTQYF	TGTGCCGGAGCGAGCGGGGTTTACGATACGCAGTATTTT
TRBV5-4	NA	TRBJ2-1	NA	CASSSTEILYNEQFF	TGTGCCAGCAGCAGTACAGAGATACTTTACAATGAGCAGTTCTTC
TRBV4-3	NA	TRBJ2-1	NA	CASSLMHQPYNEQFF	TGCGCCAGCAGCTTAATGCACCAGCCCTACAATGAGCAGTTCTTC
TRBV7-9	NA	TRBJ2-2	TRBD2	CAIPFRGGSHTPNTGELFF	TGTGCCATTCCGTTTCGGGGGGGTAGCCACACTCCGAACACCGGGGAGCTGTTTTTT
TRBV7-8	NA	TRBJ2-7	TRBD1	CASSLRDRVYEQYF	TGTGCCAGCAGCTTGAGGGACAGGGTCTACGAGCAGTACTTC
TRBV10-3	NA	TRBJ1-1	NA	CAIRGAQDEEAFF	TGTGCCATCAGGGGAGCACAGGACGAGGAAGCTTTCTTT
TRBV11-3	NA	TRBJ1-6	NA	CASEGQYSPLHF	TGTGCCAGCGAGGGGCAGTATTCACCCCTCCACTTT
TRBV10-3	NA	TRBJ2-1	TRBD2	CAISGGLAGGPSGSNEQFF	TGTGCCATCAGTGGGGGACTAGCGGGGGGCCCTTCGGGAAGCAATGAGCAGTTCTTC
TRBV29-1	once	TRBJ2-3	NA	CSVEDLGYADTQYF	TGCAGCGTTGAAGATCTCGGCTACGCAGATACGCAGTATTTT
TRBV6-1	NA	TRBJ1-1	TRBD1	CASPRQGNTEAFF	TGTGCCAGTCCCCGACAGGGTAACACTGAAGCTTTCTTT
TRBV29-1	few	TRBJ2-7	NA	CSVEGAGGYEQYF	TGCAGCGTTGAAGGGGCAGGGGGGTACGAGCAGTACTTC
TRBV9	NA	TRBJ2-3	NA	CASSVMLGDTQYF	TGTGCCAGCAGCGTAATGTTGGGGGATACGCAGTATTTT
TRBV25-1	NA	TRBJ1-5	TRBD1	CASSGQGGRPQHF	TGTGCCAGCAGCGGACAGGGGGGCAGGCCCCAGCATTTT
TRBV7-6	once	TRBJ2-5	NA	CASSLGQSETQYF	TGTGCCAGCAGCCTGGGGCAGTCAGAGACCCAGTACTTC
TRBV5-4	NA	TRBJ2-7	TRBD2	CASSLLAGGSSYEQYF	TGTGCCAGCAGCCTCCTAGCGGGGGGAAGCTCCTACGAGCAGTACTTC
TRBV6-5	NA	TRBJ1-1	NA	CASSLRTAWAEAFF	TGTGCCAGCAGTTTGAGAACAGCTTGGGCTGAAGCTTTCTTT
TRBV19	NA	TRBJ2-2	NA	CASSPGTATGELFF	TGTGCCAGTAGTCCCGGGACTGCCACCGGGGAGCTGTTTTTT
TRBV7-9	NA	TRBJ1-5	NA	CASSSGGGDQPQHF	TGTGCCAGCAGCTCGGGAGGGGGGGATCAGCCCCAGCATTTT
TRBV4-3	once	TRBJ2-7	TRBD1	CASSQGTGGGYEQYF	TGCGCCAGCAGCCAAGGGACAGGGGGCGGGTACGAGCAGTACTTC
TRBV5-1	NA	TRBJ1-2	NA	CASSLGGGPTNYGYTF	TGCGCCAGCAGCTTGGGTGGGGGACCGACTAACTATGGCTACACCTTC
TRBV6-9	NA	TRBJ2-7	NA	CASSYGGTYEQYF	TGTGCCAGCAGTTACGGCGGTACCTACGAGCAGTACTTC
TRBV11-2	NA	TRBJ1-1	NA	CASSLDQDTEAFF	TGTGCCAGCAGCCTGGACCAAGACACTGAAGCTTTCTTT
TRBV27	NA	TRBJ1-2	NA	CASRQGANYGYTF	TGTGCCAGCCGGCAGGGAGCTAACTATGGCTACACCTTC
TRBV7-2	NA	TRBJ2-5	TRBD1	CASSLVSVAPDRAETQYF	TGTGCCAGCAGCTTAGTTAGTGTAGCCCCGGACAGGGCGGAGACCCAGTACTTC
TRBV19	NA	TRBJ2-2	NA	CASSIGNTGELFF	TGTGCCAGTAGTATTGGGAACACCGGGGAGCTGTTTTTT
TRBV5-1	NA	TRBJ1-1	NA	CASTLRGSTEAFF	TGCGCCAGCACATTGAGGGGGAGCACTGAAGCTTTCTTT
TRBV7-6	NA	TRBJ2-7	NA	CASSLVGGQDEQYF	TGTGCCAGCAGCTTAGTCGGGGGGCAGGACGAGCAGTACTTC
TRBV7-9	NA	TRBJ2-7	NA	CASSSGQYEQYF	TGTGCCAGCAGTTCGGGGCAGTACGAGCAGTACTTC
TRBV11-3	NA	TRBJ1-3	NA	CASSSDVSSGNTIYF	TGTGCCAGCAGCTCGGACGTGAGCTCTGGAAACACCATATATTTT
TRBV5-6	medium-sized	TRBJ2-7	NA	CASSPAGGGGSYEQYF	TGTGCCAGCAGCCCCGCAGGGGGCGGGGGCTCCTACGAGCAGTACTTC
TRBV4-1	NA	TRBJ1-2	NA	CASSQVGNQGFNYGYTF	TGCGCCAGCAGCCAAGTGGGAAACCAAGGTTTTAACTATGGCTACACCTTC
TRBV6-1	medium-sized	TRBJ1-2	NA	CASMGDYGYTF	TGTGCCAGCATGGGGGACTATGGCTACACCTTC
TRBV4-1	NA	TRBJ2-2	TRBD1	CASSLGTGNTGELFF	TGCGCCAGCAGCCTTGGGACAGGGAACACCGGGGAGCTGTTTTTT
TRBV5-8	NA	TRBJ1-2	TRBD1	CASSLDGTGAF	TGTGCCAGCAGCTTGGATGGGACAGGGGCCTTC
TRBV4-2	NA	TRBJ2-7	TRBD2	CASSPTSGGTSYEQYF	TGTGCCAGCAGCCCGACTAGCGGGGGGACCTCCTACGAGCAGTACTTC
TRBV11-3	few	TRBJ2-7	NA	CASSPRNTYEQYF	TGTGCCAGCAGCCCCCGGAATACCTACGAGCAGTACTTC
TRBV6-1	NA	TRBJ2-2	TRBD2	CASSREGGHTGELFF	TGTGCCAGCAGTCGGGAGGGGGGCCACACCGGGGAGCTGTTTTTT
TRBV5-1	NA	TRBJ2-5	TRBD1	CASSWGQGAGEAQYF	TGCGCCAGCAGCTGGGGACAGGGGGCCGGAGAGGCCCAGTACTTC
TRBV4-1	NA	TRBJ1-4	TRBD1	CASSDREAGVRANEKLFF	TGCGCCAGCAGTGACAGGGAAGCCGGAGTAAGGGCTAATGAAAAACTGTTTTTT
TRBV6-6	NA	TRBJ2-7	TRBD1	CASSLTGESYEQYF	TGTGCCAGCAGTTTAACAGGGGAGTCCTACGAGCAGTACTTC
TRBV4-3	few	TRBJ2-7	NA	CASSQDLGFPYEQYF	TGCGCCAGCAGCCAAGATCTAGGATTTCCTTACGAGCAGTACTTC
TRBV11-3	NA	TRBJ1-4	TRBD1	CASSPHRGLTTNEKLFF	TGTGCCAGCAGCCCACACAGGGGGTTGACAACTAATGAAAAACTGTTTTTT
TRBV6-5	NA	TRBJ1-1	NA	CASSYGTPNTEAFF	TGTGCCAGCAGTTACGGGACACCGAACACTGAAGCTTTCTTT
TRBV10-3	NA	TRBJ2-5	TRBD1	CAISETAGTGETQYF	TGTGCCATCAGTGAGACCGCGGGGACAGGGGAGACCCAGTACTTC
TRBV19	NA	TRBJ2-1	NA	CASSITPQNLGEQFF	TGTGCCAGTAGTATCACCCCCCAAAATCTCGGTGAGCAGTTCTTC
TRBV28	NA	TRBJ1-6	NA	CASSLYLGNSYNSPLHF	TGTGCCAGCAGTTTATACTTGGGGAACTCCTATAATTCACCCCTCCACTTT
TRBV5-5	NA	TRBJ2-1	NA	CASSPEDEQFF	TGTGCCAGCAGCCCCGAGGATGAGCAGTTCTTC
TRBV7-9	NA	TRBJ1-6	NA	CASSRGTLDSPLHF	TGTGCCAGCAGCCGGGGGACACTCGATTCACCCCTCCACTTT
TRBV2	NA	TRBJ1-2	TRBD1	CASRQGANYGYTF	TGTGCCAGCAGACAGGGGGCGAACTATGGCTACACCTTC
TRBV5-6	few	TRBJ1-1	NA	CASSWAANTEAFF	TGTGCCAGCAGCTGGGCAGCGAACACTGAAGCTTTCTTT
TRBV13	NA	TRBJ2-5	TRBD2	CASSLAASGKETQYF	TGTGCCAGCAGCTTAGCTGCTAGCGGTAAAGAGACCCAGTACTTC
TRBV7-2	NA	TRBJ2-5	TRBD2	CASSRTSGGFQETQYF	TGTGCCAGCAGCCGGACTAGCGGGGGGTTCCAAGAGACCCAGTACTTC
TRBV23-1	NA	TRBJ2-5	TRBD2	CASSHLGTSGGAGETQYF	TGCGCCAGCAGTCATCTCGGGACTAGCGGGGGGGCCGGAGAGACCCAGTACTTC
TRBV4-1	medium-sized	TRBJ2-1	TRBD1	CASSQEGQGALNEQFF	TGCGCCAGCAGCCAAGAAGGGCAGGGGGCCTTGAATGAGCAGTTCTTC
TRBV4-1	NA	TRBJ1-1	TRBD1	CASSPRQGMNTEAFF	TGCGCCAGCAGCCCTCGACAGGGTATGAACACTGAAGCTTTCTTT
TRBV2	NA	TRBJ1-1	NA	CASNEGVTMNTEAFF	TGTGCCAGCAATGAGGGGGTTACCATGAACACTGAAGCTTTCTTT